This T cell receptor beta chain was sequenced for a study of CD8 T cells in ankylosing spondylitis (dated by TCRdb to 2017 to 2019). Looking at the study overall: The study profiled T cell receptor beta repertoires in healthy donors and ankylosing spondylitis patients to find disease-linked TCR variants. The full study cohort comprised around 23 ankylosing spondylitis patients and about a hundred healthy donors. Peripheral blood was sampled, and synovial fluid was also collected from ankylosing spondylitis patients.

Between the V and J ends, shortened by 4 bases and 1 base respectively, the junction contains 14 bases. The germline V gene (reference sequence) specifies LGHDT as CDR1 and YNNKEL as CDR2. The CDR3 holds 16 amino acids from the cysteine to the phenylalanine. Of all the DNA, just the CDR3 is kept, 48 bases in frame from base 1. This clonotype was detected ten times or more. Its antigen target is currently unknown. Per-base quality was not reported, and no clone a single base away is much larger than it. The full study reports these points: According to the report, matched synovial fluid samples from ankylosing spondylitis patients were significantly enriched for the disease-linked clones. Some TCR beta motif variants had previously been reported in synovial fluid and blood of reactive arthritis patients, which suggested common disease-initiation mechanisms. The disease-linked clones showed a CD8+ phenotype and occurred at relatively low frequencies in peripheral blood. A TCR beta motif made up of several highly homologous amino acid variants appeared to be characteristic of blood from ankylosing spondylitis patients.

The data were produced on an Illumina HiSeq 2500. TCR beta libraries were prepared by quantitative 5'-RACE with molecular barcodes. The study's processing was this. To identify disease-linked TCR variants, a new computational method was used, one built on a probabilistic model of VDJ rearrangement. Through fastp at Q25 and MiXCR, TCRdb rebuilt clones from the public reads, retaining in-frame beta chains. Each CDR3 protein gets just one entry, which takes the most common genes and DNA from the rows behind it. The V and J calls and clone size are TCRdb's, not the authors'. The sample contains around 230,000 distinct CDR3 sequences, roughly 8.6% of them found a single time. Approximately 6.2% of the sample goes to the ten largest clones.

The sequence was collected from a male donor with ankylosing spondylitis or in good health (not recorded which). The sequence joins TRBV3-1 to TRBJ2-1, with the D assignment possibly TRBD1 or TRBD2, given 5 matching bases for each. Sequencing input: blood, either unsorted or a sorted T cell fraction (not recorded which). CDR3 reads: CASSLGRGLSYNEQFF. The DNA sequence is TGTGCCAGCAGCCTGGGGCGCGGACTTTCCTACAATGAGCAGTTCTTC.